This T cell receptor beta chain was documented in a study of blood T cells in healthy people across ages. The study, taken as a whole, reports: One million T cells yielded diversity estimates that were considered underestimates. Possibly confounding the expanded clonotype changes was the fact that donor CMV status was unknown. In older individuals, TCR beta diversity per million T cells was lower, falling roughly linearly with age.

Of note for this clonotype: Antigen unknown.

The germline V gene encodes CDR1 SGHAT and CDR2 FQNNGV. The V gene end was trimmed by 1 base and the J gene end by 5 bases; junction bases not matched to a gene: 1. The CDR3 sequence is 15 residues long. A second PCR, run for roughly 7 to 11 cycles, used a sample-barcoded 5' primer plus a J-beta primer mix. Each CDR3 protein gets one entry after TCRdb re-called the 5' RACE reads with MiXCR. There are some 920,000 distinct CDR3 sequences in the sample; roughly half occur only once, and about 21% lies in the top ten. This chain links TRBV11-2 with TRBJ2-2, with 10 bases lining up with TRBD2. The sequence was collected from a woman aged 55-75 years in good health. Sequenced input: blood. The CDR3 here is CASSLAGLATGELFF. CDR3 coding DNA: TGTGCCAGCAGCTTAGCGGGACTAGCGACCGGGGAGCTGTTTTTT.